This record covers a single T cell receptor beta chain. What it binds is unknown. The data originate from a study of cytomegalovirus exposure and HLA in healthy donors. Germline V gene sequence: CDR1 ENHRY, CDR2 SYGVKD. Trimming took 4 bases from V and 2 from J, leaving 20 bases between them. The CDR3 spans 17 residues. The PCR employed 60 Vbeta primers together with 13 Jbeta primers. Profiled with immunoSEQ multiplex PCR; TCRdb holds only in-frame clones, not every one. The sample includes 35,000 to 55,000 clones, 77% seen only once; the top ten take roughly 1.5%. Whole-study findings and limits: After further analysis at a later stage, 16,951 TCR beta sequences were associated with HLA alleles at 0.05 false discovery rate. The presence/absence work took it that sequencing depth was about the same across donors. What was likely a sequencing artifact was a cluster of highly shared sequence variants.

Sequenced material: PBMCs. The TCR was taken from a man younger than 40 in good health and CMV-seronegative. The V call is TRBV10-3, the J call TRBJ1-2, with no clear D. CDR3 loop: CAISARAGLSQNYGYTF. In nucleotides, the CDR3 is TGTGCCATCAGTGCGAGGGCAGGCCTAAGCCAGAACTATGGCTACACCTTC.